This TCR beta chain was recovered during a study of blood T cell repertoires in COVID-19. In regard to this clone: At the DNA level, this CDR3 is encoded by other sequences in the same sample as well.

Assay used: immunoSEQ multiplex PCR; TCRdb lists only in-frame clones, some missing. The data show 50,000 to 75,000 clones, 91% seen once. This TCR came from a human donor in a cohort sampled during active COVID-19. Sequences were obtained from peripheral blood.

CDR3 nucleotides: TGTGCCAGCAGTCCGGACAGCAGCTACGAGCAGTACTTC. This encodes CASSPDSSYEQYF. The chain couples TRBV12-3 or TRBV12-4 to TRBJ2-7; possibly TRBD1 for D (6 bases). This CDR3 is built from 13 residues. With 5 bases removed from V and 3 bases from J, the gap between germline ends came to 11 bases.